The entry below gives a single T cell receptor beta chain sequence along with its context. Its antigen is still unknown. The data were taken from a study of regulatory T cells in long-lasting Graves disease. Study-wide points: Persistent patients had more shared public clonotypes (under 3,000) than new patients (about 970). Persistent disease preferred TRBV28, TRBJ1-2 and TRBJ2-5.

Time point specified: persistent/refractory GD, antithyroid drugs over 5 years with positive TRAb. PBMC-derived RNA was used for the TCR library. To make TCR beta libraries, researchers used iRepertoire HTBI primers and Arm-PCR of CDR3 regions. Original handling: Across samples, over 55 TRBV and some 15 TRBJ segments were found. TCRdb used MiXCR to reprocess the multiplex PCR reads, holding one entry per CDR3 protein. The authors' filters were not applied to this entry. The repertoire includes roughly 400,000 distinct CDR3 sequences, 20% to 25% of them detected once, and around 21% sits in the top ten. The CDR3 consists of 16 residues. V was pared by 6 bases and J by 6 bases, with 10 bases of the junction left unmatched. CDR1 and CDR2 from the germline V gene are MNHEY and SMNVEV (reference sequence).

The sample here was peripheral blood mononuclear cells (PBMCs), taken when the disease was refractory, from a patient treated with antithyroid drugs. This clonotype was obtained from a female donor with Graves disease. The chain couples TRBV27 to TRBJ2-2, with 10 nucleotides matching TRBD2. The DNA of the CDR3 is TGTGCCAGCAGGGATCTAGCGGGAGTGGTTGCCGGGGAGCTGTTTTTT. Its translation: CASRDLAGVVAGELFF.